This TCR beta chain is from a study of T cell changes during pregnancy in multiple sclerosis. This CDR3 spans 14 amino acids. J was trimmed by 3 bases and V by 5 bases; bases with no gene match: 4. Germline V CDR1 and CDR2: MNHEY, SMNVEV (reference sequence). Data came from immunoSEQ multiplex PCR; TCRdb stores just in-frame clones and leaves some out. The data contain 55,000 to 80,000 clones, approximately 93% of them singletons. The receptor was isolated from a female donor with multiple sclerosis, enrolled in a pregnancy study. The sample was CD8+ T cells from peripheral blood mononuclear cells, taken in the second trimester of pregnancy. V is TRBV27 and J is TRBJ2-7; 10 positions agree with TRBD2. The CDR3 region has the DNA TGTGCCAGCAGTGCGACTAGCGGGTTCTACGAGCAGTACTTC. As protein: CASSATSGFYEQYF.